One and the same sample provided the 10 T cell receptor beta chains below, sequenced in a study of cytomegalovirus exposure and HLA in healthy donors (dated by TCRdb to the late 2010s). The library was made by the immunoSEQ multiplex PCR assay. A mixture of 60 forward primers for TCR Vbeta segments and 13 reverse primers for TCR Jbeta segments was used in the multiplex PCR. TCRdb limited this immuneACCESS table to in-frame rearrangements with V and J called. A share of clones is missing; checked studies link under half to unresolved V genes, and the rest is unexplained. This sample holds 100,000 or so clones; 75% to 85% were observed only once. The ten largest clones capture 5% to 6.5% of the sample. The sample comprised PBMCs. Receptor source: a man aged 18 to 35 in good health and CMV-seronegative.

This clone was detected a few times. The J gene is TRBJ1-3, the V gene TRBV18; D remains unclear. CDR3 length equals 16 residues. CDR1 and CDR2 (germline): KGHSH, LQKENI. Deletions cut 2 bases from V and 0 bases from J, with 11 bases between. The CDR3 DNA reads TGTGCCAGCTCACCAGGGCTCATTAGCTCTGGAAACACCATATATTTT. Translating it yields CASSPGLISSGNTIYF.

This clone was counted a few times. The chain combines TRBV4-3 with TRBJ2-4; D is uncertain. Trimming pared 0 bases from V and 0 bases from J, leaving 9 bases between. Germline loops: CDR1 LGHNA, CDR2 YSLEER. This CDR3 is 16 amino acids long. CDR3 in amino acids: CASSQDGHIAKNIQYF. The CDR3 DNA sequence: TGCGCCAGCAGCCAAGATGGGCACATAGCCAAAAACATTCAGTACTTC.

The chain couples TRBV5-1 to TRBJ1-2; D is uncertain. Germline lookup yields CDR1 SGHRS and CDR2 YFSETQ. The CDR3 spans 14 residues. Between the trimmed V and J ends, which lost 4 bases and 4 bases, there was a span of 14 bases. The CDR3 DNA follows: TGCGCCAGCAGCCGTGAGGTGGCCACCTATGGCTACACCTTC. Translation gives CASSREVATYGYTF.

V gene TRBV30 combines with J gene TRBJ2-5, with D perhaps matching TRBD2 (5 bases). The CDR3 runs 13 residues. The germline V gene encodes CDR1 GTSNPN and CDR2 SVGIG (reference sequence). The ends were cut back, 4 bases at V and 1 base at J, with 10 bases in the middle. The CDR3 nucleotides are TGTGCCTGGAACGGGGAATTCCAAGAGACCCAGTACTTC. It encodes CAWNGEFQETQYF.

The table lists this clone with a few counts. The CDR3 DNA reads TGTGCCAGCAGTAGCGGACAGGGGGAAGGTACTGAAGCTTTCTTT. Its translation: CASSSGQGEGTEAFF. The rearrangement uses TRBV6-5 and TRBJ1-1; 10 bases align to TRBD1. Germline CDR1 MNHEY, CDR2 SVGAGI. V dropped 5 bases and J dropped 5; count of bases not matched to a gene: 8. The CDR3 runs to 15 residues.

CDR3 DNA: TGTGCCAGCAGCCCGGACAGCTCCTACGAGCAGTACTTC. It encodes CASSPDSSYEQYF. The chain joins TRBV28 to TRBJ2-7; possibly TRBD1 for D (6 bases). This CDR3 is built from 13 residues. Germline V lookup: CDR1 MDHEN, CDR2 SYDVKM. V was trimmed by 6 bases and J by 0 bases, leaving 9 bases between them.

The chain has TRBV7-9 and TRBJ2-7; TRBD2 aligns across 12 bases. V lost 5 bases, J lost 2 bases, and 4 bases stayed unmatched. CDR3 length: 15 residues. Germline values: CDR1 SEHNR, CDR2 FQNEAQ (reference sequence). The CDR3, as DNA: TGTGCCAGCAGCCCGACTAGCGGGAGAGCCTACGAGCAGTACTTC. It specifies CASSPTSGRAYEQYF.

This chain uses TRBV6-5 with TRBJ1-2; 7 nucleotides agree with TRBD1. There are 14 residues in the CDR3. Germline trimming cut 5 bases from V and 6 bases from J; bases unmatched to any gene: 9. The germline gives CDR1 MNHEY, CDR2 SVGAGI. The CDR3 DNA is TGTGCCAGCAGTGCCAGGACAGGTTCGAATGGCTACACCTTC. Amino acids: CASSARTGSNGYTF.

This clone was recorded only once. This rearrangement joins TRBV5-8 to TRBJ1-3; D gene ambiguous. The V and J ends lost 4 bases and 6 bases respectively, with 11 bases between them. The V gene's germline CDR1 is SGHTS and CDR2 YDEGEE. The CDR3 extends over 13 amino acids. The CDR3 sequence is CASSPTGSNTIYF. The DNA of the CDR3 is TGTGCCAGCAGCCCTACCGGTTCAAACACCATATATTTT.

This clone was seen a few times. The rearrangement uses TRBV25-1 and TRBJ2-5, with D possibly TRBD1 on 5 matching bases. CDR1 is MGHDK and CDR2 is SYGVNS in the germline V gene. This CDR3 has 13 residues. V gave up 3 bases and J gave up 4 bases, with 9 bases separating them. CDR3 coding DNA: TGTGCCAGCAGTGACAGGGTTGTAGAGACCCAGTACTTC. This gives the protein CASSDRVVETQYF.